This TCR beta chain was identified in a study of T cell repertoires in cytomegalovirus infection. One entry per CDR3 protein, called by TCRdb with MiXCR from the reads. The repertoire has about 900,000 distinct CDR3 sequences, around 30% of them found once; the top ten carry more than 12%. This clonotype has a handful of counts. What it recognizes is unknown. J lost 8 bases, V lost 5 bases, and 7 bases had no gene match. In germline, CDR1 is SGHNT, CDR2 YENEEA. The CDR3 has 14 amino acids. The J gene is TRBJ2-1, the V gene TRBV11-3; TRBD1 aligns across 9 bases. The sequencing here drew on cultured CD8+ T cells from PBMCs, taken from culture after CMV antigen stimulation. The TCR comes from a human donor in good health (CMV status not recorded). Some clones in this sample may be carry-over from other donors' samples. This CDR3 reads CASSHSGTGYEQFF. CDR3 DNA: TGTGCCAGCAGCCACTCCGGGACAGGGTATGAGCAGTTCTTC.